These 26 T cell receptor beta chains share one sample of origin, sequenced in a study of CD8 T cells in ankylosing spondylitis. Study results and caveats: Ankylosing spondylitis blood seemed to carry a telltale TCR beta motif made of roughly eight highly homologous variants.

These receptors are not linked to any known antigen. TCRdb analysed the 5' RACE reads with MiXCR anew, one entry per CDR3 protein. This table holds hundreds of thousands of distinct CDR3 sequences, approximately 10% found once. Sequencing was carried out using blood, either unsorted or a sorted T cell fraction (not recorded which). The source of these receptors is a male donor with ankylosing spondylitis.

This clonotype was counted between two and nine times. This rearrangement joins TRBV20-1 to TRBJ2-5; D is ambiguous. Per the germline V gene, CDR1 is DFQATT and CDR2 is SNEGSKA (reference sequence). This CDR3 contains 11 residues. Trimming shortened V by 5 bases and J by 3 bases, and 7 bases separated the two germline ends. DNA for the CDR3: TGCAGTGCTCATAGGGAAGAGACCCAGTACTTC. It is translated as CSAHREETQYF.

This clonotype was detected a few times. The rearrangement links TRBV11-2 to TRBJ2-1; weak D call: TRBD1 (6 bases). CDR1 is SGHAT, CDR2 FQNNGV, per germline. Trimming removed 2 bases at V and 7 bases at J, with 15 bases between. This CDR3 region has 15 residues. The CDR3 sequence: CASSLFWGLRNEQFF. CDR3 nucleotide sequence: TGTGCCAGCAGCTTATTTTGGGGGCTCCGGAATGAGCAGTTCTTC.

This clonotype was picked up a small number of times. The V and J genes are TRBV4-2 and TRBJ2-1, with D possibly matching TRBD2 (5 bases). The length of the CDR3 is 16 residues. V lost 1 base and J 3 bases, leaving 13 bases between the germline ends. CDR1 is LGHNA and CDR2 is YNFKEQ in the germline V gene. The CDR3 sequence is CASSQVAGGNYNEQFF. CDR3 sequence (DNA): TGTGCCAGCAGCCAAGTGGCGGGTGGGAACTACAATGAGCAGTTCTTC.

Comment on this clonotype: The germline gene is not matched at one end of the junction; a read error may be the cause. This chain joins TRBV18 and TRBJ2-2; TRBD1 matches at 10 bases. Per germline, CDR1 KGHSH and CDR2 LQKENI. The CDR3 has 16 amino acids. The CDR3 DNA follows: TGTGCCAGCTCACACCGACAGGGGGCGAAGACCGGGGAGCTGTTTTTT. It yields the protein CASSHRQGAKTGELFF.

This clonotype appeared a few times. This chain links TRBV20-1 with TRBJ1-1; 9 bases are shared with TRBD1. CDR1 and CDR2 from the germline V gene are DFQATT and SNEGSKA (reference sequence). With 1 base clipped from V and 3 bases from J, the junction kept 6 bases outside the gene matches. The CDR3 runs to 15 residues. DNA for the CDR3: TGCAGTGCTAGAGGTGCAGGACAGGGGTACACTGAAGCTTTCTTT. It encodes CSARGAGQGYTEAFF.

This clonotype turned up a few times. The chain couples TRBV20-1 to TRBJ2-2; D unclear. Germline V gives CDR1 DFQATT, CDR2 SNEGSKA (reference sequence). The CDR3 runs to 13 residues. V dropped 5 bases and J dropped 0 bases, with 7 bases sitting between them. The CDR3 coding sequence is TGCAGTGCTGACCTCGCGAACACCGGGGAGCTGTTTTTT. This sequence encodes CSADLANTGELFF.

This rearrangement joins TRBV20-1 to TRBJ1-5; TRBD1 agrees at 9 bases. CDR1 and CDR2 from the germline V gene are DFQATT and SNEGSKA (reference sequence). Trimming cost V 5 bases and J 4 bases; bases outside gene matches: 3. The CDR3 length is 13 residues. CDR3 sequence: CSAATGGNQPQHF. The CDR3 bases are TGCAGTGCTGCGACAGGGGGAAATCAGCCCCAGCATTTT.

This clonotype was detected only a few times. The rearrangement links TRBV10-3 to TRBJ2-7; TRBD1 aligns across 9 bases. This CDR3 comprises 16 residues. Germline-derived CDR1 and CDR2 are ENHRY and SYGVKD. V dropped 5 bases and J dropped 6; count of bases not matched to a gene: 14. This CDR3 is CAISLGRDRDPLEQYF. CDR3 bases: TGTGCCATCAGTTTAGGACGGGACAGGGATCCCCTCGAGCAGTACTTC.

The chain links TRBV20-1 to TRBJ1-4, with 9 bases fitting TRBD1. Germline CDR1 and CDR2: DFQATT and SNEGSKA (reference sequence). This CDR3 has 14 amino acids. Germline trimming cut 5 bases from V and 5 bases from J; bases unmatched to any gene: 6. CDR3 residues: CSASGQGLNEKLFF. CDR3 nucleotide sequence: TGCAGTGCTTCAGGACAGGGGTTAAATGAAAAACTGTTTTTT.

This clonotype has ten or more counts. V and J are TRBV7-2 and TRBJ1-4; 12 bases agree with TRBD1. Trimming at V came to 3 bases and at J to 8 bases, leaving 4 bases not matched to a gene. CDR1 is SGHTA, CDR2 FQGNSA, per germline. There are 15 residues in the CDR3. The CDR3 reads CASSFTGTGGEKLFF. Here the CDR3 DNA reads TGTGCCAGCAGCTTCACCGGGACAGGGGGCGAAAAACTGTTTTTT.

The chain links TRBV7-9 to TRBJ2-7; 8 bases match TRBD1. Trimming cost V 4 bases and J 6 bases; bases outside gene matches: 8. The CDR3 extends over 14 amino acids. Looked up from germline, CDR1 is SEHNR and CDR2 is FQNEAQ (reference sequence). In DNA, the CDR3 is TGTGCCAGCAGCTCCCAGACAGGGGATATCGAGCAGTACTTC. This translates into CASSSQTGDIEQYF.

The chain combines TRBV20-1 with TRBJ2-1, with D perhaps given as TRBD1 or TRBD2 (6 bases each). This CDR3 is built from 12 residues. Germline CDR1 is DFQATT and CDR2 is SNEGSKA (reference sequence). Trimming stripped 5 bases from V and 8 bases from J, with 13 bases between. In DNA, the CDR3 is TGCAGTGCTGGGGGCGGGACCGATGAGCAGTTCTTC. Protein: CSAGGGTDEQFF.

This clonotype turned up a few times. The chain joins TRBV29-1 to TRBJ2-7; 8 positions match TRBD2. The ends lost 6 bases at V and 1 base at J; junction bases unmatched: 11. Germline loops: CDR1 SQVTM, CDR2 ANQGSEA. The CDR3 contains 15 residues. The CDR3 sequence: CSVGSRLARSYEQYF. As DNA, the CDR3 is TGCAGCGTCGGATCGCGACTAGCGCGTTCCTACGAGCAGTACTTC.

This clonotype was counted at least ten times. V gene TRBV6-2 or TRBV6-3 combines with J gene TRBJ2-1; 10 bases are a match to TRBD1. Germline V gives CDR1 MNHEY, CDR2 SVGEGT. The ends lost 4 bases at V and 2 bases at J; junction bases unmatched: 2. This CDR3 comprises 15 residues. The CDR3 DNA follows: TGTGCCAGCAGTTGGGGACAGGGGCCCTACAATGAGCAGTTCTTC. Translating it yields CASSWGQGPYNEQFF.

This clonotype came up a few times. This chain links TRBV20-1 with TRBJ2-1; 7 bases map to TRBD2. With 1 base clipped from V and 4 bases from J, the junction kept 7 bases outside the gene matches. This CDR3 comprises 15 residues. The germline CDR1 and CDR2 sequences are DFQATT and SNEGSKA (reference sequence). The DNA for the CDR3 is TGCAGTGCTAGAGGGACTAGGGAGGGATACAATGAGCAGTTCTTC. Amino acids: CSARGTREGYNEQFF.

This clonotype occurred a few times. The chain has TRBV10-3 and TRBJ2-7, with D perhaps matching TRBD2 (5 bases). Trimming removed 4 bases from V and 4 bases from J, with 11 bases in between. The CDR3 totals 13 residues. Germline V gene sequence: CDR1 ENHRY, CDR2 SYGVKD. The CDR3 DNA follows: TGTGCCATCAGTGGAGGGCCCTTATACGAGCAGTACTTC. Protein sequence: CAISGGPLYEQYF.

This clonotype was detected many times. The V gene is TRBV10-2, the J gene TRBJ2-7; D may correspond to TRBD1 or TRBD2 (7 bases each). The CDR3 contains 16 residues. V lost 3 bases, J lost 1 base, and 16 bases lay in between. Germline V gene data show CDR1 as WSHSY and CDR2 as SAAADI. The chain's CDR3 is CASSDPGGAGSYEQYF. The CDR3 nucleotides read TGCGCCAGCAGTGACCCAGGGGGGGCAGGGTCCTACGAGCAGTACTTC.

The CDR3 DNA sequence: TGTGCCAGCAGTCCCCTCGCGGGACAGGGGGGATCAGAGACCCAGTACTTC. The encoded protein is CASSPLAGQGGSETQYF. The chain recombines TRBV11-1 with TRBJ2-5; 11 bases are a match to TRBD1. The CDR3 contains 17 residues. Losses at the gene ends were 6 bases for V and 4 bases for J; bases not matched to a gene: 13. The germline gives CDR1 SGHAT, CDR2 FQDESV (reference sequence).

This clonotype was counted between two and nine times. The chain joins TRBV29-1 to TRBJ2-3; either TRBD1 or TRBD2 may fit D (6 bases each). The V gene lost 5 bases and the J gene lost 0 bases, with 18 bases spanning the gap. The CDR3 has 16 residues. Germline CDR1 and CDR2: SQVTM and ANQGSEA. CDR3: CSVSNQIGGSTDTQYF. The CDR3 DNA reads as TGCAGCGTTTCAAACCAAATCGGGGGCAGCACAGATACGCAGTATTTT.

This clonotype appeared a few times. This chain joins TRBV14 and TRBJ1-4, with D hard to call. The CDR3 has 16 residues. Germline V gene data show CDR1 as SGHDN and CDR2 as FVKESK. V was cut by 4 bases and J by 5 bases, with 17 bases left in between. DNA of the CDR3: TGTGCCAGCAGCCCCTTGGAACCAGGAAGGAATGAAAAACTGTTTTTT. Amino acid sequence: CASSPLEPGRNEKLFF.

Only a few counts were recorded for this clonotype. V usage is TRBV5-1 and J usage is TRBJ1-4; D unclear. The CDR3 has 14 amino acids. Germline CDR1 is SGHRS and CDR2 is YFSETQ. Trimming took 0 bases from V and 8 from J, leaving 11 bases between them. DNA for the CDR3: TGCGCCAGCAGCTTGGTGGCAGGTGGCGAAAAACTGTTTTTT. It codes for CASSLVAGGEKLFF.

The V call is TRBV6-5, the J call TRBJ2-1; D is unclear. Trimming stripped 6 bases from V and 8 bases from J, with 11 bases between. CDR3 length: 12 amino acids. Germline V CDR1 and CDR2: MNHEY, SVGAGI. The CDR3 DNA reads TGTGCCAGCAGAACACAACAGTATGAGCAGTTCTTC. Translated: CASRTQQYEQFF.

The chain recombines TRBV15 with TRBJ1-6; D gene uncertain. This CDR3 has 15 amino acids. The germline gives CDR1 LNHNV, CDR2 YYDKDF (reference sequence). The ends were cut back, 8 bases at V and 0 bases at J, with 11 bases in the middle. The CDR3 protein is CATRARSSYNSPLHF. The CDR3 region has the DNA TGTGCCACCCGGGCCCGGAGCTCCTATAATTCACCCCTCCACTTT.

The chain combines TRBV5-1 with TRBJ2-5, with D unresolved. Germline V gene data show CDR1 as SGHRS and CDR2 as YFSETQ. V shed 4 bases and J shed 2 bases, with 9 bases lying between them. The CDR3 runs 13 residues. The CDR3 sequence is CASSPLSQETQYF. The CDR3 nucleotides are TGCGCCAGCAGCCCCTTGAGTCAAGAGACCCAGTACTTC.

The chain couples TRBV15 to TRBJ2-4; D is possibly TRBD1 (6 bases). The CDR3 extends over 17 amino acids. CDR1 and CDR2 (germline): LNHNV, YYDKDF (reference sequence). Trimming left V 0 bases short and J 0 bases short, with 12 bases between. Here the CDR3 DNA reads TGTGCCACCAGCAGAGATCGAGGGGGATTAGCCAAAAACATTCAGTACTTC. It translates to CATSRDRGGLAKNIQYF.

This clonotype has a count of ten or more. The chain joins TRBV29-1 to TRBJ2-1; no clear D. The CDR3 is made up of 15 amino acids. Germline V gives CDR1 SQVTM, CDR2 ANQGSEA. Trimming cost V 6 bases and J 0 bases, with 15 bases left between them. The CDR3 sequence: CSVARRKSSYNEQFF. Written as DNA, the CDR3 is TGCAGCGTGGCTCGACGCAAGAGCTCCTACAATGAGCAGTTCTTC.